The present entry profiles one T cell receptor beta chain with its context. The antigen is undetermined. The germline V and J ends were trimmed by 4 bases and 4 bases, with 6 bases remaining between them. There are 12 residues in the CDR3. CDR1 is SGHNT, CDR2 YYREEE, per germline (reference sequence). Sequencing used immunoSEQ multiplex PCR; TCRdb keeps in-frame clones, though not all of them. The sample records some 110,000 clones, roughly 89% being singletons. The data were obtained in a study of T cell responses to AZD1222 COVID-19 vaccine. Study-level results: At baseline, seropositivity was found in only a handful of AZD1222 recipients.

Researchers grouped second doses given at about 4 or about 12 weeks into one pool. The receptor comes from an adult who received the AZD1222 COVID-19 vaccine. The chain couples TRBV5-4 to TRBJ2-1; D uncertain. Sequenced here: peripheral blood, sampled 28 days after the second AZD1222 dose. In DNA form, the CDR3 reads TGTGCCAGCAGCCTTGATTACAATGAGCAGTTCTTC. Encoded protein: CASSLDYNEQFF. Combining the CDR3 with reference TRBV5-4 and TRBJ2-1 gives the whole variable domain ETGVTQSPTHLIKTRGQQVTLRCSSQSGHNTVSWYQQALGQGPQFIFQYYREEENGRGNFPPRFSGLQFPNYSSELNVNALELDDSALYLCASSLDYNEQFFGPGTRLTVL.